This T cell receptor (beta chain) originates from a study of graft-versus-host responses after intestinal transplantation. Study-wide findings and caveats: The recipient marrow held GvH clones, and some of them showed up first in ileum or blood.

Concerning this clone itself: Its antigen is not identified.

Generated by immunoSEQ multiplex PCR, the TCRdb table keeps only in-frame clones and is missing some. The table lists more than 65,000 clones, around 90% of them singletons, with roughly 0.4% in the top ten. The length of the CDR3 is 15 residues. Germline V gene sequence: CDR1 SGHTA, CDR2 FQGNSA. V lost 5 bases and J lost 0; bases outside the gene matches: 3. This receptor was obtained from a human donor who was the organ donor for an intestinal transplant. Sequenced here: unstimulated CD8+ T cells sorted from spleen or lymph node cells, sampled before transplant. V usage is TRBV7-2 and J usage is TRBJ2-3; 9 bases match TRBD2. Written as DNA, the CDR3 is TGTGCCAGCAGCATCCTAGCGGGGAGCACAGATACGCAGTATTTT. Its translation is CASSILAGSTDTQYF.